Listed below are T cell receptor beta chains from one sample, sequenced in a study of cytomegalovirus exposure and HLA in healthy donors. TCRdb's copy holds only in-frame clones and misses some; the assay was immunoSEQ multiplex PCR. This table has 150,000 to 200,000 clones, 70% to 90% appearing once. The material sequenced was PBMCs. The receptors derive from a woman younger than 35 in good health and CMV-seronegative. CDR3s include the opening cysteine and the closing phenylalanine or tryptophan. D genes are given only for firm matches. The size field is filled for only some rows; it gives once, few, many or a size class.

size,V,D,J,CDR3,DNA
.,TRBV27,.,TRBJ2-7,CASSLAREGGEQYF,TGTGCCAGCAGTTTAGCCAGGGAGGGGGGCGAGCAGTACTTC
.,TRBV18,.,TRBJ1-1,CASSPPDEAMNTEAFF,TGTGCCAGCTCACCACCGGATGAGGCTATGAACACTGAAGCTTTCTTT
once,TRBV29-1,.,TRBJ2-4,CSAIATGDIQYF,TGCAGCGCAATAGCAACCGGGGACATTCAGTACTTC
.,TRBV6-1,TRBD1,TRBJ1-2,CASSLTGQAIYGYTF,TGTGCCAGCAGTCTCACCGGACAGGCCATCTATGGCTACACCTTC
.,TRBV18,TRBD1,TRBJ2-7,CASSPGTGGDSYEQYF,TGTGCCAGCTCACCCGGGACAGGGGGAGACTCCTACGAGCAGTACTTC
.,TRBV4-3,.,TRBJ2-6,CASSPTGASGANVLTF,TGCGCCAGCAGTCCCACAGGAGCCTCTGGGGCCAACGTCCTGACTTTC
.,TRBV5-1,.,TRBJ1-1,CASSLGTTTEAFF,TGCGCCAGCAGCTTGGGCACTACCACTGAAGCTTTCTTT
few,TRBV18,.,TRBJ1-2,CASSRDPGERGYTF,TGTGCCAGCTCCCGAGACCCCGGAGAGAGAGGCTACACCTTC
.,TRBV18,TRBD1,TRBJ2-6,CASSPLGGQNSGANVLTF,TGTGCCAGCTCACCTTTAGGGGGACAGAACTCTGGGGCCAACGTCCTGACTTTC
.,TRBV5-5,.,TRBJ1-2,CASSLGGKEGNYGYTF,TGTGCCAGCAGCTTGGGGGGAAAGGAGGGTAACTATGGCTACACCTTC
.,TRBV4-1,TRBD1,TRBJ2-7,CASSQDRGQREQYF,TGCGCCAGCAGCCAAGATAGGGGGCAGCGGGAGCAGTACTTC
few,TRBV6-4,.,TRBJ1-5,CASSPEGGNQPQHF,TGTGCCAGCAGTCCCGAGGGGGGCAATCAGCCCCAGCATTTT
.,TRBV5-1,.,TRBJ2-5,CASSLRSYRETQYF,TGCGCCAGCAGCTTGAGGAGTTACCGAGAGACCCAGTACTTC
.,TRBV9,TRBD2,TRBJ2-1,CASSVVASGGTDSSSYNEQFF,TGTGCCAGCAGCGTAGTCGCTAGCGGGGGGACGGATTCGAGCTCCTACAATGAGCAGTTCTTC
.,TRBV7-9,TRBD1,TRBJ1-3,CASSPRGGATGNTIYF,TGTGCCAGCAGCCCCAGAGGGGGCGCAACGGGAAACACCATATATTTT
.,TRBV7-2,TRBD1,TRBJ2-5,CASSLSRDRGHGTQYF,TGTGCCAGCAGCTTATCCCGGGACAGGGGGCATGGGACCCAGTACTTC
.,TRBV5-1,.,TRBJ2-1,CASSLAGSTQSYNEQFF,TGCGCCAGCAGCTTGGCAGGGTCTACCCAATCCTACAATGAGCAGTTCTTC
.,TRBV5-6,TRBD1,TRBJ2-4,CASNLVRTGVSNIQYF,TGTGCCAGCAATCTGGTCCGGACAGGGGTTTCAAACATTCAGTACTTC
.,TRBV27,.,TRBJ2-7,CASSLLDSSYEQYF,TGTGCCAGCAGTTTGTTAGACAGCTCCTACGAGCAGTACTTC
.,TRBV25-1,.,TRBJ2-7,CASRDTLYEQYF,TGTGCCAGCAGGGACACCCTCTACGAGCAGTACTTC